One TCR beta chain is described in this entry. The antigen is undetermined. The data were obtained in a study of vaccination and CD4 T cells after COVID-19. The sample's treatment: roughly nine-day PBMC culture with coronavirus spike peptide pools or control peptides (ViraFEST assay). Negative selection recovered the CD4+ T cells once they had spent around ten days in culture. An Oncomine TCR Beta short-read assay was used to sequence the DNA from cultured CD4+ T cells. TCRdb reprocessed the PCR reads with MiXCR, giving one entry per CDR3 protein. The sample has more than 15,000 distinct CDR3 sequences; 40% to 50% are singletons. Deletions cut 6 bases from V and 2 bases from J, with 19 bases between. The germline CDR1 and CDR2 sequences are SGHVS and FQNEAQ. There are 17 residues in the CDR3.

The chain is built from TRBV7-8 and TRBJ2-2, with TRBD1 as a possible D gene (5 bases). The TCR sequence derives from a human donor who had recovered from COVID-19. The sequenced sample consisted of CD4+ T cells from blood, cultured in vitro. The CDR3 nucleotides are TGTGCCAGCAGTCCAAACAGGTTCACCAGAAACACCGGGGAGCTGTTTTTT. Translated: CASSPNRFTRNTGELFF.